This T cell receptor (beta chain) was captured in a study of T cell responses to AZD1222 COVID-19 vaccine. Study details: Recipients boosted at about 4 weeks or about 12 weeks are pooled.

Sequencing was performed with immunoSEQ multiplex PCR; in TCRdb, only in-frame clones are kept and a portion is missing. The sample lists about 120,000 clones; almost 95% were seen once. With respect to this clone: Antigen: not known. Within the sample, other DNA sequences also encode this same CDR3.

The study's findings and limits: Donors were largely white British and mainly female; clonal diversity was possibly underestimated. Seropositive at baseline were only six AZD1222 recipients. Close to half of spike-specific TCRs reportedly recognize unmutated variant regions.

This clonotype originated in an adult in good health. Source: peripheral blood, taken on day 0 of AZD1222 vaccination.

CDR3 protein: CASSLTGKNTEAFF. The CDR3 region has the DNA TGCGCCAGCAGCTTGACAGGGAAGAACACTGAAGCTTTCTTT. The chain joins TRBV5-1 to TRBJ1-1; D possibly corresponds to TRBD1 (6 bases). Trimming removed 1 base at V and 1 base at J, with 8 bases between. The CDR3 is 14 residues long. The germline V gene encodes CDR1 SGHRS and CDR2 YFSETQ. The whole variable domain, filled in from reference TRBV5-1 and TRBJ1-1, reads KAGVTQTPRYLIKTRGQQVTLSCSPISGHRSVSWYQQTPGQGLQFLFEYFSETQRNKGNFPGRFSGRQFSNSRSEMNVSTLELGDSALYLCASSLTGKNTEAFFGQGTRLTVV.